A selection of T cell receptor beta chains follows, all from one sample in a study of T cell changes during pregnancy in multiple sclerosis. Some clones are missing from TCRdb's copy, which holds only in-frame ones; the method was immunoSEQ multiplex PCR. Counted here are tens of thousands of clones, roughly nine tenths occurring once; the ten biggest clones make up 5% to 6.5%. The specimen was CD8+ T cells from peripheral blood mononuclear cells, collected in the second trimester of pregnancy. The receptors were sampled from a female donor with multiple sclerosis, enrolled in a pregnancy study. Both conserved end residues are part of each CDR3. Fields, in order: D gene, clone size, V gene, J gene, CDR3 protein, CDR3 DNA. The D gene is left open where the match is weak. Clone size appears in some rows only: once, few, many, or a class for an expanded clone.

D gene: TRBD2
clone size: NA
V gene: TRBV2
J gene: TRBJ2-1
CDR3 protein: CASSDPLAGNIEQFF
CDR3 DNA: TGTGCCAGCAGTGACCCGCTAGCGGGAAATATTGAGCAGTTCTTC

D gene: NA
clone size: few
V gene: TRBV7-9
J gene: TRBJ1-1
CDR3 protein: CASSLDTGTEAFF
CDR3 DNA: TGTGCCAGCAGCTTAGACACGGGCACTGAAGCTTTCTTT

D gene: TRBD1
clone size: NA
V gene: TRBV7-9
J gene: TRBJ1-1
CDR3 protein: CASSLPRQGGKNTEAFF
CDR3 DNA: TGTGCCAGCAGCTTACCTAGACAGGGAGGTAAGAACACTGAAGCTTTCTTT

D gene: NA
clone size: NA
V gene: TRBV19
J gene: TRBJ1-2
CDR3 protein: CARKTGLWYGYTF
CDR3 DNA: TGTGCCAGAAAGACAGGTCTCTGGTATGGCTACACCTTC

D gene: NA
clone size: NA
V gene: TRBV5-6
J gene: TRBJ1-2
CDR3 protein: CASSISRYEGDGYTF
CDR3 DNA: TGTGCCAGCAGCATTTCCCGCTACGAGGGGGATGGCTACACCTTC

D gene: NA
clone size: NA
V gene: TRBV6-1
J gene: TRBJ2-7
CDR3 protein: CASHVGRSAEQYF
CDR3 DNA: TGTGCCAGCCACGTGGGGAGGTCAGCCGAGCAGTACTTC

D gene: NA
clone size: once
V gene: TRBV19
J gene: TRBJ2-7
CDR3 protein: CASSHIALGPLHEQYF
CDR3 DNA: TGTGCCAGTAGTCACATAGCGCTTGGACCCCTCCACGAGCAGTACTTC

D gene: TRBD1
clone size: NA
V gene: TRBV25-1
J gene: TRBJ1-4
CDR3 protein: CASSAGQGSDEKLFF
CDR3 DNA: TGTGCCAGCAGTGCGGGACAGGGGTCAGATGAAAAACTGTTTTTT

D gene: TRBD1
clone size: NA
V gene: TRBV7-3
J gene: TRBJ1-2
CDR3 protein: CASSPGQGLRGYTF
CDR3 DNA: TGTGCCAGCAGCCCAGGACAGGGTCTGCGTGGCTACACCTTC

D gene: NA
clone size: NA
V gene: TRBV11-2
J gene: TRBJ2-6
CDR3 protein: CASSFTGRGSSGANVLTF
CDR3 DNA: TGTGCCAGCAGCTTTACCGGCAGGGGAAGTTCTGGGGCCAACGTCCTGACTTTC

D gene: NA
clone size: NA
V gene: TRBV4-1
J gene: TRBJ1-1
CDR3 protein: CASSQGEWAQTLNTEAFF
CDR3 DNA: TGCGCCAGCAGCCAAGGGGAGTGGGCCCAAACCTTGAACACTGAAGCTTTCTTT

D gene: NA
clone size: NA
V gene: TRBV7-9
J gene: TRBJ2-6
CDR3 protein: CASSLISSNSGANVLTF
CDR3 DNA: TGTGCCAGCAGCTTAATCTCGAGCAATTCTGGGGCCAACGTCCTGACTTTC

D gene: TRBD2
clone size: once
V gene: TRBV5-5
J gene: TRBJ2-7
CDR3 protein: CASSWDLAGARYEQYF
CDR3 DNA: TGTGCCAGCAGCTGGGATCTAGCGGGAGCTCGGTACGAGCAGTACTTC

D gene: NA
clone size: NA
V gene: TRBV5-6
J gene: TRBJ2-5
CDR3 protein: CASSDYQETQYF
CDR3 DNA: TGTGCCAGCAGCGACTACCAAGAGACCCAGTACTTC

D gene: NA
clone size: NA
V gene: TRBV7-9
J gene: TRBJ1-2
CDR3 protein: CASSWRADLDGYTF
CDR3 DNA: TGTGCCAGCAGCTGGCGGGCCGACTTAGATGGCTACACCTTC

D gene: NA
clone size: NA
V gene: TRBV29-1
J gene: TRBJ2-3
CDR3 protein: CSVEVGNTGLGKHPADTQYF
CDR3 DNA: TGCAGCGTTGAAGTGGGAAATACAGGGCTGGGGAAACACCCGGCAGATACGCAGTATTTT

D gene: NA
clone size: NA
V gene: TRBV10-3
J gene: TRBJ1-2
CDR3 protein: CAISETVRVVNYGYTF
CDR3 DNA: TGTGCCATCAGTGAGACAGTGAGGGTCGTCAACTATGGCTACACCTTC

D gene: TRBD1
clone size: NA
V gene: TRBV7-6
J gene: TRBJ2-7
CDR3 protein: CASSLFGTGGAYEQYF
CDR3 DNA: TGTGCCAGCAGCTTGTTTGGGACAGGGGGCGCGTACGAGCAGTACTTC

D gene: TRBD2
clone size: NA
V gene: TRBV5-1
J gene: TRBJ2-4
CDR3 protein: CASSQWTSGGLAKNIQYF
CDR3 DNA: TGCGCCAGCAGCCAATGGACTAGCGGGGGCCTGGCCAAAAACATTCAGTACTTC

D gene: NA
clone size: NA
V gene: TRBV6-1
J gene: TRBJ1-2
CDR3 protein: CASSVAQFPPSGSHYGYTF
CDR3 DNA: TGTGCCAGCAGTGTAGCCCAGTTCCCTCCTTCAGGGTCCCACTATGGCTACACCTTC

D gene: TRBD1
clone size: NA
V gene: TRBV27
J gene: TRBJ1-1
CDR3 protein: CASSTGYRTEAFF
CDR3 DNA: TGTGCCAGCTCGACAGGGTATCGCACTGAAGCTTTCTTT

D gene: TRBD1
clone size: NA
V gene: TRBV19
J gene: TRBJ1-1
CDR3 protein: CASSLRLIRGRSTEAFF
CDR3 DNA: TGTGCCAGTAGCCTACGGCTAATCAGGGGGCGGAGCACTGAAGCTTTCTTT

D gene: NA
clone size: NA
V gene: TRBV5-1
J gene: TRBJ1-2
CDR3 protein: CASSSSTERYGYTF
CDR3 DNA: TGCGCCAGCAGCTCTTCTACCGAGAGGTATGGCTACACCTTC

D gene: NA
clone size: NA
V gene: TRBV6-6
J gene: TRBJ2-2
CDR3 protein: CASSTQGYTGELFF
CDR3 DNA: TGTGCCAGCAGTACCCAGGGTTACACCGGGGAGCTGTTTTTT

D gene: TRBD1
clone size: NA
V gene: TRBV7-9
J gene: TRBJ1-1
CDR3 protein: CASSSDRATMNTEAFF
CDR3 DNA: TGTGCCAGCAGCTCCGACAGGGCCACTATGAACACTGAAGCTTTCTTT

D gene: NA
clone size: once
V gene: TRBV19
J gene: TRBJ2-1
CDR3 protein: CASSINRVDEQFF
CDR3 DNA: TGTGCCAGTAGTATTAATCGTGTAGATGAGCAGTTCTTC

D gene: NA
clone size: NA
V gene: TRBV4-3
J gene: TRBJ2-2
CDR3 protein: CASSQDFSDQGTGELFF
CDR3 DNA: TGCGCCAGCAGCCAAGATTTTTCCGATCAGGGGACCGGGGAGCTGTTTTTT

D gene: NA
clone size: NA
V gene: TRBV19
J gene: TRBJ1-5
CDR3 protein: CASKTQTNSNQPQHF
CDR3 DNA: TGTGCCAGTAAGACACAGACGAATAGCAATCAGCCCCAGCATTTT

D gene: NA
clone size: NA
V gene: TRBV29-1
J gene: TRBJ1-3
CDR3 protein: CSVSGWGNTIYF
CDR3 DNA: TGCAGCGTTAGTGGCTGGGGAAACACCATATATTTT

D gene: TRBD2
clone size: NA
V gene: TRBV9
J gene: TRBJ2-7
CDR3 protein: CASSVEGGGEQYF
CDR3 DNA: TGTGCCAGCAGCGTAGAGGGCGGGGGCGAGCAGTACTTC

D gene: TRBD1
clone size: NA
V gene: TRBV9
J gene: TRBJ2-1
CDR3 protein: CASSPRRNRGNHNEQFF
CDR3 DNA: TGTGCCAGCAGCCCGCGAAGAAACAGGGGAAACCACAATGAGCAGTTCTTC

D gene: TRBD1
clone size: NA
V gene: TRBV27
J gene: TRBJ1-2
CDR3 protein: CASSLTGQATYYGYTF
CDR3 DNA: TGTGCCAGCAGTTTAACAGGACAGGCCACATACTATGGCTACACCTTC

D gene: NA
clone size: NA
V gene: TRBV4-3
J gene: TRBJ2-1
CDR3 protein: CASSQDRDIYNEQFF
CDR3 DNA: TGCGCCAGCAGCCAAGATCGGGACATCTACAATGAGCAGTTCTTC

D gene: NA
clone size: once
V gene: TRBV4-3
J gene: TRBJ1-2
CDR3 protein: CASSPVGGPNYGYTF
CDR3 DNA: TGCGCCAGCAGCCCAGTTGGCGGCCCTAACTATGGCTACACCTTC

D gene: TRBD1
clone size: once
V gene: TRBV15
J gene: TRBJ2-7
CDR3 protein: CATSRDRDREYEQYF
CDR3 DNA: TGTGCCACCAGCAGAGACCGGGACAGGGAGTACGAGCAGTACTTC

D gene: NA
clone size: NA
V gene: TRBV4-1
J gene: TRBJ1-5
CDR3 protein: CASSQEGPGNNQPQHF
CDR3 DNA: TGCGCCAGCAGCCAAGAGGGGCCCGGAAACAATCAGCCCCAGCATTTT

D gene: NA
clone size: once
V gene: TRBV18
J gene: TRBJ2-6
CDR3 protein: CASGGAGANVLTF
CDR3 DNA: TGTGCCAGCGGAGGGGCTGGGGCCAACGTCCTGACTTTC

D gene: NA
clone size: NA
V gene: TRBV7-6
J gene: TRBJ2-1
CDR3 protein: CASSLESDTYNEQFF
CDR3 DNA: TGTGCCAGCAGCTTAGAAAGTGACACTTACAATGAGCAGTTCTTC

D gene: NA
clone size: once
V gene: TRBV5-6
J gene: TRBJ1-2
CDR3 protein: CASSLDGGGYTF
CDR3 DNA: TGTGCCAGCAGCTTGGATGGGGGGGGCTACACCTTC

D gene: TRBD1
clone size: NA
V gene: TRBV9
J gene: TRBJ1-1
CDR3 protein: CASSETGRTEAFF
CDR3 DNA: TGTGCCAGCAGCGAGACAGGGAGAACTGAAGCTTTCTTT

D gene: NA
clone size: NA
V gene: TRBV6-5
J gene: TRBJ1-1
CDR3 protein: CASSYSRGNTEAFF
CDR3 DNA: TGTGCCAGCAGTTACTCGAGAGGTAACACTGAAGCTTTCTTT

D gene: TRBD2
clone size: NA
V gene: TRBV6-1
J gene: TRBJ2-7
CDR3 protein: CASRAGTSVYYEQYF
CDR3 DNA: TGTGCCAGCAGGGCCGGGACTAGCGTATACTACGAGCAGTACTTC

D gene: TRBD1
clone size: NA
V gene: TRBV19
J gene: TRBJ1-4
CDR3 protein: CATGQDEGDWEKLFF
CDR3 DNA: TGTGCCACTGGACAGGATGAGGGAGATTGGGAAAAACTGTTTTTT

D gene: TRBD2
clone size: NA
V gene: TRBV5-1
J gene: TRBJ2-1
CDR3 protein: CASSAGSGRENNEQFF
CDR3 DNA: TGCGCCAGCAGCGCCGGAAGCGGGAGGGAAAACAATGAGCAGTTCTTC

D gene: NA
clone size: NA
V gene: TRBV27
J gene: TRBJ2-7
CDR3 protein: CASSLSSGTYEQYF
CDR3 DNA: TGTGCCAGCAGTTTATCGAGCGGCACCTACGAGCAGTACTTC

D gene: NA
clone size: NA
V gene: TRBV29-1
J gene: TRBJ1-2
CDR3 protein: CSVVVVDYGYTF
CDR3 DNA: TGCAGCGTTGTCGTGGTAGACTATGGCTACACCTTC